This note documents a single TCR beta chain sequence. As handled by the study authors: The assay estimated nucleated cells by amplifying reference gene primers. Clones were sequenced by immunoSEQ multiplex PCR, and TCRdb holds only the in-frame ones, with some missing. For V, J and clone size, that table is used; D and trimming come from the DNA. This table holds a few hundred thousand clones, 82% found once. The CDR3 is made up of 14 amino acids. V was cut by 5 bases and J by 1 base, with 11 bases left in between. Germline loops: CDR1 SGHTA, CDR2 FQGTGA. This sample stems from a study of blood T cell repertoires in COVID-19. In the study overall: Some COVID-19 samples were acute and others convalescent; all came from the United States, Italy and Spain. PBMCs, B-cell-depleted T cells, or T cells were the source of the cDNA or gDNA that made up the material.

The gene calls are TRBV7-3 and TRBJ1-1; a possible D gene is TRBD1 (6 bases). This clonotype was obtained from a woman younger than 30 with acute or convalescent COVID-19. Sequences were obtained from peripheral blood. CDR3 DNA sequence: TGTGCCAGCAGCGTGGGACACCAGAACACTGAAGCTTTCTTT. This gives the protein CASSVGHQNTEAFF. The full variable domain, rest sourced from reference TRBV7-3 and TRBJ1-1, is GAGVSQTPSNKVTEKGKYVELRCDPISGHTALYWYRQSLGQGPEFLIYFQGTGAADDSGLPNDRFFAVRPEGSVSTLKIQRTERGDSAVYLCASSVGHQNTEAFFGQGTRLTVV.